The 30 T cell receptor beta chains given below trace back to one sample, sequenced in a study of shared clonotypes between healthy human individuals. Measured with immunoSEQ multiplex PCR; TCRdb has only the in-frame clones, and not every one. The sample has approximately 2.1 million clones, approximately 93% seen once. Specimen: naive CD4+ T cells from PBMCs. Subset denoted: CD45RA+ positively selected. All receptors derive from a man aged 18 to 29 in good health. Some clones in this sample may be carry-over from other donors' samples.

CDR3 DNA: TGTGCCAGCGTAAGGTTGAGCTCTGGGGCCAACGTCCTGACTTTC. Amino acids: CASVRLSSGANVLTF. V gene TRBV2 combines with J gene TRBJ2-6; D remains ambiguous. Trimming left V 8 bases short and J 0 bases short, with 11 bases between. The CDR3 spans 15 residues. CDR1 is SNHLY, CDR2 FYNNEI, per germline. Drawing the rest from reference TRBV2 and TRBJ2-6, the complete variable domain is EPEVTQTPSHQVTQMGQEVILRCVPISNHLYFYWYRQILGQKVEFLVSFYNNEISEKSEIFDDQFSVERPDGSNFTLKIRSTKLEDSAMYFCASVRLSSGANVLTFGAGSRLTVL.

In DNA, the CDR3 is TGTGCCAGCAGCCGGCCGCAGGGAACTCTGGAGTACACCATATATTTT. Its protein is CASSRPQGTLEYTIYF. The chain employs TRBV7-8 and TRBJ1-3, with D possibly matching TRBD1 (5 bases). CDR1 is SGHVS and CDR2 is FQNEAQ in the germline V gene. The CDR3 covers 16 residues. V was pared by 5 bases and J by 8 bases, with 22 bases between. Drawing the rest from reference TRBV7-8 and TRBJ1-3, the complete variable domain is GAGVSQSPRYKVAKRGQDVALRCDPISGHVSLFWYQQALGQGPEFLTYFQNEAQLDKSGLPSDRFFAERPEGSVSTLKIQRTQQEDSAVYLCASSRPQGTLEYTIYFGEGSWLTVV.

The chain employs TRBV9 and TRBJ2-1; D perhaps matches TRBD2 (6 bases). Germline CDR1 SGDLS, CDR2 YYNGEE. This CDR3 is built from 15 residues. Trimming removed 2 bases at V and 1 base at J, with 10 bases between. The CDR3 reads CASSVRAGSYNEQFF. CDR3 bases: TGTGCCAGCAGCGTCCGGGCGGGGTCCTACAATGAGCAGTTCTTC.

This clone was observed a few times. At the DNA level, this CDR3 is encoded by other sequences in the same sample as well. The rearrangement uses TRBV5-1 and TRBJ2-5; weak D call: TRBD1 (6 bases). CDR3 size: 13 residues. The germline V and J ends were trimmed by 0 bases and 3 bases, with 6 bases remaining between them. The V gene's germline CDR1 is SGHRS and CDR2 YFSETQ. Here the CDR3 reads CASSLGQEETQYF. The DNA for the CDR3 is TGCGCCAGCAGCTTGGGACAGGAAGAGACCCAGTACTTC. The entire variable domain, with the rest obtained from reference TRBV5-1 and TRBJ2-5, is as follows: KAGVTQTPRYLIKTRGQQVTLSCSPISGHRSVSWYQQTPGQGLQFLFEYFSETQRNKGNFPGRFSGRQFSNSRSEMNVSTLELGDSALYLCASSLGQEETQYFGPGTRLLVL.

In its sample, this clone was seen once. CDR3 nucleotides: TGTGCCAGCAGCTTAGAGGTGGCAAGTGAAGCTTTCTTT. This sequence encodes CASSLEVASEAFF. The gene calls are TRBV11-2 and TRBJ1-1; D remains ambiguous. This CDR3 is built from 13 residues. The germline gives CDR1 SGHAT, CDR2 FQNNGV. Trimming pared 0 bases from V and 7 bases from J, leaving 9 bases between.

This clone came up a few times. The chain couples TRBV9 to TRBJ1-1; D gene uncertain. The germline gives CDR1 SGDLS, CDR2 YYNGEE. The CDR3 sequence is 14 residues long. V was shortened by 4 bases and J by 0 bases, with 10 bases between the two germline ends. CDR3 region: CASSSHTVNTEAFF. CDR3 nucleotides: TGTGCCAGCAGCTCGCATACAGTGAACACTGAAGCTTTCTTT.

The chain carries TRBV11-1 and TRBJ2-1; TRBD1 agrees at 8 bases. V lost 7 bases and J lost 8; bases outside the gene matches: 13. The CDR3 has 15 amino acids. Germline V CDR1 and CDR2: SGHAT, FQDESV (reference sequence). The CDR3 loop reads CASKGQAQLVDEQFF. For the CDR3, the DNA is TGTGCCAGCAAGGGACAGGCCCAACTTGTGGATGAGCAGTTCTTC.

Worth noting for this clone: This same CDR3 is encoded by further DNA sequences in the sample. This chain links TRBV18 with TRBJ2-7, with 9 bases lining up with TRBD2. J lost 3 bases, V lost 3 bases, and 6 bases had no gene match. This CDR3 is 15 amino acids long. The V gene's germline CDR1 is KGHSH and CDR2 LQKENI. The CDR3 is CASSPGLAGNYEQYF. Written as DNA, the CDR3 is TGTGCCAGCTCACCGGGCCTAGCGGGAAACTACGAGCAGTACTTC.

The chain recombines TRBV7-2 with TRBJ2-3, with D perhaps TRBD2 (6 bases). Trimming stripped 3 bases from V and 6 bases from J, with 16 bases between. Germline V lookup: CDR1 SGHTA, CDR2 FQGNSA. The CDR3 spans 15 residues. The CDR3 DNA is TGTGCCAGCAGCTTTGGGGCGGGGCTAGGGGATACGCAGTATTTT. It codes for CASSFGAGLGDTQYF.

Here the CDR3 reads CASRQGLDQPQHF. For the CDR3, the DNA is TGTGCCAGTCGACAGGGACTTGATCAGCCCCAGCATTTT. V and J are TRBV6-1 and TRBJ1-5; 7 bases line up with TRBD1. Germline values: CDR1 MNHNS, CDR2 SASEGT. The CDR3 consists of 13 residues. Trimming at V came to 9 bases and at J to 5 bases, leaving 7 bases not matched to a gene.

The chain uses TRBV7-6 and TRBJ1-1, with TRBD1 matching 9 bases. The CDR3 has 15 residues. V was pared by 5 bases and J by 6 bases, with 10 bases of the junction left unmatched. Germline CDR1 and CDR2: SGHVS and FNYEAQ. The CDR3 nucleotides read TGTGCCAGCAGCCCCTCACAGGGGGCGGTTGCTGAAGCTTTCTTT. It specifies CASSPSQGAVAEAFF.

The gene calls are TRBV6-5 and TRBJ1-5, with TRBD1 matching over 7 bases. The CDR3 has 15 residues. The germline CDR1 and CDR2 sequences are MNHEY and SVGAGI. With V trimmed by 6 bases and J by 6 bases, 11 bases remained unmatched. The CDR3 spells CASRQGGLYSQPQHF. The CDR3 bases are TGTGCCAGCAGGCAAGGGGGCCTGTATAGTCAGCCCCAGCATTTT.

Regarding this clone: This same CDR3 is encoded by further DNA sequences in the sample. This chain connects TRBV10-3 to TRBJ2-3; 11 bases match TRBD2. The V gene's germline CDR1 is ENHRY and CDR2 SYGVKD. V shed 9 bases, J shed 2 bases, and the junction held 4 bases outside the gene matches. CDR3 length: 14 residues. CDR3 loop: CAIGTSGSTDTQYF. The CDR3 DNA follows: TGTGCCATTGGGACTAGCGGTTCCACAGATACGCAGTATTTT.

The rearrangement joins TRBV11-2 to TRBJ1-3, with TRBD1 matching over 10 bases. This CDR3 is 15 amino acids long. With V trimmed by 8 bases and J by 3 bases, 7 bases remained unmatched. Germline CDR1 and CDR2: SGHAT and FQNNGV. DNA for the CDR3: TGTGCCAGCTCCCGGACAGGGGGAGGTGGAAACACCATATATTTT. Its protein product is CASSRTGGGGNTIYF. Looking up the rest from reference TRBV11-2 and TRBJ1-3 gives the full variable domain: EAGVAQSPRYKIIEKRQSVAFWCNPISGHATLYWYQQILGQGPKLLIQFQNNGVVDDSQLPKDRFSAERLKGVDSTLKIQPAKLEDSAVYLCASSRTGGGGNTIYFGEGSWLTVV.

J is TRBJ2-5 and V is TRBV2; TRBD2 matches 8 bases. CDR1 and CDR2 from the germline V gene are SNHLY and FYNNEI. The CDR3 covers 15 residues. J gave up 5 bases and V 7 bases, and 12 bases lay outside the gene matches. CDR3 amino acids: CASIQLAVVRETQYF. Written as DNA, the CDR3 is TGTGCCAGCATACAACTAGCGGTGGTCAGGGAGACCCAGTACTTC. Filled out from reference TRBV2 and TRBJ2-5, the complete variable domain reads EPEVTQTPSHQVTQMGQEVILRCVPISNHLYFYWYRQILGQKVEFLVSFYNNEISEKSEIFDDQFSVERPDGSNFTLKIRSTKLEDSAMYFCASIQLAVVRETQYFGPGTRLLVL.

V usage is TRBV28 and J usage is TRBJ2-7, with a possible D match to TRBD2 (5 bases). Trimming removed 6 bases from V and 5 bases from J, with 14 bases in between. Germline loops: CDR1 MDHEN, CDR2 SYDVKM. The CDR3 runs to 13 residues. The CDR3 nucleotides are TGTGCCAGCAGGGGCGGGCCAAGGGACGAGCAGTACTTC. Translation: CASRGGPRDEQYF.

This clone occurred once. The sample contains more than one DNA sequence encoding this CDR3. The chain has TRBV5-1 and TRBJ2-2, with 9 bases fitting TRBD2. With 0 bases clipped from V and 4 bases from J, the junction kept 1 base outside the gene matches. Germline V lookup: CDR1 SGHRS, CDR2 YFSETQ. The CDR3 is 15 residues long. DNA for the CDR3: TGCGCCAGCAGCTTGGAACTAGCGGGCACCGGGGAGCTGTTTTTT. It codes for CASSLELAGTGELFF.

Here the CDR3 reads CASSLMGETQYF. As DNA, the CDR3 is TGTGCCAGCAGTTTAATGGGAGAGACCCAGTACTTC. This chain connects TRBV28 to TRBJ2-5, with D unresolved. This CDR3 spans 12 amino acids. The V gene lost 2 bases and the J gene lost 4 bases, with 5 bases spanning the gap. CDR1 MDHEN and CDR2 SYDVKM come from the germline V gene.

The rearrangement uses TRBV2 and TRBJ1-1, with D possibly being TRBD1 (5 bases). CDR1 is SNHLY, CDR2 FYNNEI, per germline. The CDR3 runs 14 residues. V was shortened by 5 bases and J by 1 base, with 11 bases between the two germline ends. The CDR3 reads CASSRGVGNTEAFF. As DNA, the CDR3 is TGTGCCAGCAGTCGGGGGGTTGGGAACACTGAAGCTTTCTTT.

V usage is TRBV7-3 and J usage is TRBJ2-3; possibly TRBD2 for D (6 bases). The CDR3 consists of 14 residues. The V end was cut by 2 bases, the J end by 4 bases, with 10 bases between. In germline, CDR1 is SGHTA, CDR2 FQGTGA. The CDR3 nucleotides read TGTGCCAGCAGCTTAGGGAGGAGAGCAGATACGCAGTATTTT. Its protein is CASSLGRRADTQYF.

The chain uses TRBV28 and TRBJ2-7; D gene unclear. Germline loops: CDR1 MDHEN, CDR2 SYDVKM. The CDR3 covers 12 residues. V gave up 6 bases and J gave up 5 bases, with 11 bases separating them. CDR3 coding DNA: TGTGCCAGCAGAGCCAGCTTCAACGAGCAGTACTTC. Its translation: CASRASFNEQYF.

On this clone: This CDR3 is also generated by other DNA sequences in the sample. The V call is TRBV5-1, the J call TRBJ1-2; tentatively, D is TRBD1 (6 bases). This CDR3 has 15 residues. Between the trimmed V and J ends, which lost 0 bases and 0 bases, there was a span of 9 bases. The germline gives CDR1 SGHRS, CDR2 YFSETQ. CDR3 loop: CASSLGQGTNYGYTF. The CDR3 DNA reads as TGCGCCAGCAGCTTGGGCCAGGGGACTAACTATGGCTACACCTTC.

The rearrangement joins TRBV5-4 to TRBJ1-3; unclear D gene. CDR3 length: 13 residues. The germline V gene encodes CDR1 SGHNT and CDR2 YYREEE (reference sequence). V was pared by 4 bases and J by 2 bases, with 7 bases between. CDR3 sequence: CASSSETGNTIYF. The CDR3 bases are TGTGCCAGCAGCAGCGAAACTGGAAACACCATATATTTT.

This clone came up a few times. The chain combines TRBV11-2 with TRBJ2-2; weak D call: TRBD1 (5 bases). The germline gives CDR1 SGHAT, CDR2 FQNNGV. This CDR3 is 14 amino acids long. Trimming stripped 1 base from V and 5 bases from J, with 8 bases between. Here the CDR3 reads CASSLGPGTGELFF. In DNA, the CDR3 is TGTGCCAGCAGCTTAGGCCCAGGGACCGGGGAGCTGTTTTTT.

This clone was detected once. The genes are TRBV5-1 and TRBJ2-7; 15 bases line up with TRBD2. CDR1 is SGHRS and CDR2 is YFSETQ in the germline V gene. This CDR3 contains 18 residues. The trim removed 4 bases at V and 2 bases at J, leaving 10 bases unmatched. CDR3 protein: CASSLIGLAGGLTYEQYF. The CDR3 nucleotides read TGCGCCAGCAGCCTGATCGGACTAGCGGGAGGGCTAACCTACGAGCAGTACTTC.

The chain carries TRBV5-5 and TRBJ1-1; 7 bases agree with TRBD1. This CDR3 comprises 14 residues. Trimming cost V 5 bases and J 5 bases; bases outside gene matches: 9. The germline V gene has CDR1 SGHKS and CDR2 YYEKEE (reference sequence). The DNA of the CDR3 is TGTGCCAGCAGTTTACAGGGGCAGGGGACTGAAGCTTTCTTT. Its protein product is CASSLQGQGTEAFF.

This sequence joins TRBV28 and TRBJ1-1; D is possibly TRBD1 (6 bases). CDR3 size: 16 residues. Germline-derived CDR1 and CDR2 are MDHEN and SYDVKM. The V gene lost 6 bases and the J gene lost 4 bases, with 21 bases spanning the gap. The CDR3 protein is CASRNPRQVDGTEAFF. In DNA form, the CDR3 reads TGTGCCAGCAGGAACCCAAGACAGGTCGATGGCACTGAAGCTTTCTTT.

The CDR3 DNA reads as TGTGCCAGCAGCCTTGGGACTAGCGCGACCTACAATGAGCAGTTCTTC. Its translation is CASSLGTSATYNEQFF. The chain links TRBV16 to TRBJ2-1; TRBD2 agrees at 10 bases. Trimming took 4 bases from V and 2 from J; bases not matched to a gene: 5. The CDR3 is 16 amino acids. CDR1 and CDR2 from the germline V gene are KGHSY and FQNENV.

The chain has TRBV28 and TRBJ1-4, with 10 positions matching TRBD1. V lost 5 bases and J lost 3; bases outside the gene matches: 12. The CDR3 totals 18 residues. Germline V gene sequence: CDR1 MDHEN, CDR2 SYDVKM. CDR3 sequence reads: CASSNLPGQGGSNEKLFF. The DNA of the CDR3 is TGTGCCAGCAGTAACCTCCCCGGACAGGGGGGCTCTAATGAAAAACTGTTTTTT. Full variable domain (outside the CDR3, taken from reference TRBV28 and TRBJ1-4): DVKVTQSSRYLVKRTGEKVFLECVQDMDHENMFWYRQDPGLGLRLIYFSYDVKMKEKGDIPEGYSVSREKKERFSLILESASTNQTSMYLCASSNLPGQGGSNEKLFFGSGTQLSVL.

This clone was counted a single time. Other DNA sequences in the same sample also yield this CDR3. V usage is TRBV29-1 and J usage is TRBJ2-2, with a possible D match to TRBD2 (6 bases). V was cut by 6 bases and J by 1 base, with 12 bases left in between. The CDR3 has 14 residues. The V gene's germline CDR1 is SQVTM and CDR2 ANQGSEA. The CDR3 loop is CSVKGLLNTGELFF. The CDR3 DNA reads as TGCAGCGTGAAGGGACTCTTGAACACCGGGGAGCTGTTTTTT.